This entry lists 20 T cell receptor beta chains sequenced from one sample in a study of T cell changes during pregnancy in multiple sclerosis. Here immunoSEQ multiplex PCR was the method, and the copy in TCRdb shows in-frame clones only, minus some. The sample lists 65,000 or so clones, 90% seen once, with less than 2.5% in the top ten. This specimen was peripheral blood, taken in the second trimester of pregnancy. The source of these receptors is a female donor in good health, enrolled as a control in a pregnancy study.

The CDR3 loop reads CASSVSGGSQETQYF. The CDR3 nucleotides read TGTGCCAGTAGTGTTAGCGGGGGGTCTCAAGAGACCCAGTACTTC. This chain joins TRBV19 and TRBJ2-5; 10 bases map to TRBD2. Unmatched junction bases numbered 5, after V lost 5 bases and J lost 2 bases. Germline V CDR1 and CDR2: LNHDA, SQIVND (reference sequence). This CDR3 spans 15 amino acids.

DNA of the CDR3: TGTGCCAGTAGTTCCAGGACTCGTGCCTACGAGCAGTACTTC. Its translation is CASSSRTRAYEQYF. This chain joins TRBV19 and TRBJ2-7, with TRBD2 as a possible D gene (5 bases). The CDR3 totals 14 residues. Germline V gene sequence: CDR1 LNHDA, CDR2 SQIVND (reference sequence). The V end was cut by 5 bases, the J end by 2 bases, with 13 bases between. Full variable domain (rest looked up from reference TRBV19 and TRBJ2-7): DGGITQSPKYLFRKEGQNVTLSCEQNLNHDAMYWYRQDPGQGLRLIYYSQIVNDFQKGDIAEGYSVSREKKESFPLTVTSAQKNPTAFYLCASSSRTRAYEQYFGPGTRLTVT.

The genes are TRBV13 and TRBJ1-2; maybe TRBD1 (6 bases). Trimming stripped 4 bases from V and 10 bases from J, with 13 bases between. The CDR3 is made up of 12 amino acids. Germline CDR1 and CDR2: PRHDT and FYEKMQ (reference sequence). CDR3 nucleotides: TGTGCCAGCAGCTGGACAGCTCGCGACTACACCTTC. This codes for CASSWTARDYTF.

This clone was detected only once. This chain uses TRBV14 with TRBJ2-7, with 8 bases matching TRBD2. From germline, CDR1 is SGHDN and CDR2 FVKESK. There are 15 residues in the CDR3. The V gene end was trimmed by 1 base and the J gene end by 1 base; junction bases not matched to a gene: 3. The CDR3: CASSQGAGGSYEQYF. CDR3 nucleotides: TGTGCCAGCAGCCAAGGTGCGGGAGGTTCCTACGAGCAGTACTTC.

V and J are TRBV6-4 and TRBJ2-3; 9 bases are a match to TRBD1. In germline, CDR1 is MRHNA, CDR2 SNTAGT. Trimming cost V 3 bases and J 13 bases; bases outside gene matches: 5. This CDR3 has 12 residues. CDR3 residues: CASSDTGTGKYF. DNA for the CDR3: TGTGCCAGCAGTGATACCGGGACAGGGAAGTATTTT.

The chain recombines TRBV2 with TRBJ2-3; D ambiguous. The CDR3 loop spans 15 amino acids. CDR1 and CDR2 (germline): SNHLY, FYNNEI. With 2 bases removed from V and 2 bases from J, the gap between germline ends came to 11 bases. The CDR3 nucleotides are TGTGCCAGCAGTGAACGGGTCGCCAACACAGATACGCAGTATTTT. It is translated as CASSERVANTDTQYF.

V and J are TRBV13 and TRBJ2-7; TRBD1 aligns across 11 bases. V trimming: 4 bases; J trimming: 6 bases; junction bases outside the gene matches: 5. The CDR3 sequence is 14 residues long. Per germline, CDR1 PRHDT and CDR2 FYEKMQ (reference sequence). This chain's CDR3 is CASSYSGTGGEQYF. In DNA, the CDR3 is TGTGCCAGCAGCTACTCCGGGACAGGGGGCGAGCAGTACTTC.

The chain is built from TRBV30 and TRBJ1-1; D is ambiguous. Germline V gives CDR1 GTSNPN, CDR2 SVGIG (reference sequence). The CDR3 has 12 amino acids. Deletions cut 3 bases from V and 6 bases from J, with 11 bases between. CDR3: CAWSPIGAEAFF. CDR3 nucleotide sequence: TGTGCCTGGAGCCCGATCGGTGCTGAAGCTTTCTTT.

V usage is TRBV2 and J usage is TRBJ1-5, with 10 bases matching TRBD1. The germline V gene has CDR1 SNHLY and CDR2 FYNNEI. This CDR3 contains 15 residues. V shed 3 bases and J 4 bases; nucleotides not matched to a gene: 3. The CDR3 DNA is TGTGCCAGCAGTGAGGACAGGGGGATAAATCAGCCCCAGCATTTT. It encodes CASSEDRGINQPQHF.

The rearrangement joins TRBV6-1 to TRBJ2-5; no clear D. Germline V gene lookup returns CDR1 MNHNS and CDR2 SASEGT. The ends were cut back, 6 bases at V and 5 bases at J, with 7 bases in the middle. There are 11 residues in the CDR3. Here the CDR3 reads CASSNQETQYF. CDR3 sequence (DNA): TGTGCCAGCAGCAATCAGGAGACCCAGTACTTC.

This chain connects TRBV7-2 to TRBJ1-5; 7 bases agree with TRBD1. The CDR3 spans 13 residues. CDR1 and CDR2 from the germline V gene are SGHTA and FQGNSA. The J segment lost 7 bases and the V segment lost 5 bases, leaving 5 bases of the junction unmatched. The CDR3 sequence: CASSLTQGQPQHF. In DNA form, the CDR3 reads TGTGCCAGCAGCCTTACACAGGGGCAGCCCCAGCATTTT.

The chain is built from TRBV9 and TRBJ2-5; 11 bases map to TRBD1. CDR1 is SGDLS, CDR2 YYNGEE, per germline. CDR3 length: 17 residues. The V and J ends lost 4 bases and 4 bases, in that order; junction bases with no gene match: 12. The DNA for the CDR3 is TGTGCCAGCAGCCACCGGGACAGGGGGAAGATCGGAGAGACCCAGTACTTC. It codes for CASSHRDRGKIGETQYF.

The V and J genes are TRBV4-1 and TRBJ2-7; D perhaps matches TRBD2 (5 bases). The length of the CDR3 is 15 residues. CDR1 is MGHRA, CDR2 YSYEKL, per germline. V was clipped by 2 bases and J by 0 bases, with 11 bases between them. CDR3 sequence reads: CASSQSPGLSYEQYF. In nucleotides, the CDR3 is TGCGCCAGCAGCCAAAGTCCCGGACTCTCCTACGAGCAGTACTTC.

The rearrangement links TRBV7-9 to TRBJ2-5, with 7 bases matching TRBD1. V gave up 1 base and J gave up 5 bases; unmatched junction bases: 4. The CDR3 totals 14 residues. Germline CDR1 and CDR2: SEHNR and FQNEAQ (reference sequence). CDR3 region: CASSLEGARETQYF. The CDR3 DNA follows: TGTGCCAGCAGCTTAGAGGGGGCGCGGGAGACCCAGTACTTC.

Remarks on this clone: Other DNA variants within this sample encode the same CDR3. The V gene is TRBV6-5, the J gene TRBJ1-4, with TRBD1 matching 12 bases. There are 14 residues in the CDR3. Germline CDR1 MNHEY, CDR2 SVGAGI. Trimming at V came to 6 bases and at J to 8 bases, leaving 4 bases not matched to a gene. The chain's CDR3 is CASSTGTGGEKLFF. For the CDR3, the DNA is TGTGCCAGCAGCACCGGGACAGGGGGCGAAAAACTGTTTTTT.

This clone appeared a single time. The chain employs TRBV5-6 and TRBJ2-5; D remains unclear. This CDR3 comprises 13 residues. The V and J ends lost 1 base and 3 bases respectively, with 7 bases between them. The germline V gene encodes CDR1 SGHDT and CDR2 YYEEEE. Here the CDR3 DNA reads TGTGCCAGCAGCTTGTGGCAGAAAGAGACCCAGTACTTC. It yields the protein CASSLWQKETQYF. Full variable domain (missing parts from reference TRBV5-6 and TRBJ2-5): DAGVTQSPTHLIKTRGQQVTLRCSPKSGHDTVSWYQQALGQGPQFIFQYYEEEERQRGNFPDRFSGHQFPNYSSELNVNALLLGDSALYLCASSLWQKETQYFGPGTRLLVL.

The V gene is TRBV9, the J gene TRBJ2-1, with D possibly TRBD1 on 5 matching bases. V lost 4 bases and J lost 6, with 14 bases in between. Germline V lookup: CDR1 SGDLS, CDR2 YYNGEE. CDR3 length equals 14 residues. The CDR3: CASSPSGSGNEQFF. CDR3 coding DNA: TGTGCCAGCAGCCCTTCAGGGTCGGGCAATGAGCAGTTCTTC.

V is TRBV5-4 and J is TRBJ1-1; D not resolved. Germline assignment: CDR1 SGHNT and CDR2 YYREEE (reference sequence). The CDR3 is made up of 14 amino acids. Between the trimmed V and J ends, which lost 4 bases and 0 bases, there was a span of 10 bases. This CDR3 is CASSAPVMNTEAFF. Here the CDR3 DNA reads TGTGCCAGCAGCGCACCGGTGATGAACACTGAAGCTTTCTTT.

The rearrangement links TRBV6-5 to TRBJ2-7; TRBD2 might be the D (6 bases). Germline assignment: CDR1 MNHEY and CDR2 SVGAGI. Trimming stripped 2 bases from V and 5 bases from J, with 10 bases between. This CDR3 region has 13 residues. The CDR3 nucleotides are TGTGCCAGCAGTTACAGCGGACTACACGAGCAGTACTTC. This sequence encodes CASSYSGLHEQYF.

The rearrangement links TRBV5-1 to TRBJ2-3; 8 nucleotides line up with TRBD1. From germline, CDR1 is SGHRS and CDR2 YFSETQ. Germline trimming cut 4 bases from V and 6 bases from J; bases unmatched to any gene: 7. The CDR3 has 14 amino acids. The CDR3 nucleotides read TGCGCCAGCAGCAGTTTCGACAGGGGTGATACGCAGTATTTT. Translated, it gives CASSSFDRGDTQYF.